This entry lists 19 T cell receptor beta chains sequenced from one sample in a study of CD8 T cells in ankylosing spondylitis. TCRdb independently ran MiXCR on the 5' RACE reads; one entry per CDR3 protein. The data show 200,000 to 300,000 distinct CDR3 sequences, with more than 20% seen just once and more than 0.6% held by the top ten. Source material: blood, either unsorted or a sorted T cell fraction (not recorded which). The receptors derive from a male donor with ankylosing spondylitis or in good health (not recorded which).

This clonotype has at least ten counts. This chain connects TRBV12-3 or TRBV12-4 to TRBJ2-3; TRBD2 matches 9 bases. Trimming cost V 7 bases and J 0 bases; bases outside gene matches: 8. The CDR3 runs to 16 residues. The CDR3 DNA reads TGTGCCAGCACCGGGGGACTAGCTGCTAGCACAGATACGCAGTATTTT. As protein: CASTGGLAASTDTQYF.

This chain connects TRBV10-2 to TRBJ2-5; D perhaps matches TRBD2 (7 bases). There are 16 residues in the CDR3. The V end lost 0 bases, the J end lost 4 bases, and 15 bases lay between the germline ends. Per the germline V gene, CDR1 is WSHSY and CDR2 is SAAADI. In DNA, the CDR3 is TGCGCCAGCAGTGAGTCTGGGGGGGCAGCGGGAGAGACCCAGTACTTC. Its translation is CASSESGGAAGETQYF.

The chain combines TRBV7-2 with TRBJ1-5; D call uncertain. This CDR3 has 14 amino acids. Trimming took 5 bases from V and 7 from J, leaving 15 bases between them. Looked up from germline, CDR1 is SGHTA and CDR2 is FQGNSA. The DNA for the CDR3 is TGTGCCAGCAGCCCTAGAGGCATGGGCCAGCCCCAGCATTTT. Translated, it gives CASSPRGMGQPQHF.

This clonotype has at least ten counts. The chain recombines TRBV27 with TRBJ2-5; 7 nucleotides match TRBD1. The ends lost 3 bases at V and 3 bases at J; junction bases unmatched: 4. Germline CDR1 is MNHEY and CDR2 is SMNVEV (reference sequence). There are 14 residues in the CDR3. The CDR3 nucleotides are TGTGCCAGCAGTTTGGGGACAGCGAAAGAGACCCAGTACTTC. Residues: CASSLGTAKETQYF.

This clonotype was counted a single time. This rearrangement joins TRBV3-1 to TRBJ2-2, with D unclear. The CDR3 is 13 amino acids. The germline V gene encodes CDR1 LGHDT and CDR2 YNNKEL (reference sequence). V was shortened by 0 bases and J by 6 bases, with 5 bases between the two germline ends. The CDR3 region has the DNA TGTGCCAGCAGCCAAGATCTACCCGGGGAGCTGTTTTTT. Amino acids: CASSQDLPGELFF.

This clonotype was seen at least ten times. The chain uses TRBV5-1 and TRBJ1-1; D is unresolved. V shed 0 bases and J shed 0 bases, with 9 bases lying between them. CDR3 size: 15 residues. Germline CDR1 and CDR2: SGHRS and YFSETQ. This CDR3 reads CASSLAPGMNTEAFF. DNA for the CDR3: TGCGCCAGCAGCTTGGCCCCGGGCATGAACACTGAAGCTTTCTTT.

There are many counts of this clonotype. The V gene is TRBV7-2, the J gene TRBJ2-1; 12 nucleotides align to TRBD2. The CDR3 covers 15 residues. CDR1 and CDR2 (germline): SGHTA, FQGNSA. Trimming took 4 bases from V and 7 from J; bases not matched to a gene: 5. The DNA of the CDR3 is TGTGCCAGCAGCTGGCGGACTAGCGGGGATAATGAGCAGTTCTTC. Translation gives CASSWRTSGDNEQFF.

The table lists this clonotype with many counts. V and J are TRBV5-1 and TRBJ1-3; no clear D. CDR3 length: 17 amino acids. Germline lookup yields CDR1 SGHRS and CDR2 YFSETQ. V was shortened by 0 bases and J by 0 bases, with 13 bases between the two germline ends. In DNA form, the CDR3 reads TGCGCCAGCAGCTTGGATGGGAACCCATCCTCTGGAAACACCATATATTTT. Residues: CASSLDGNPSSGNTIYF. The full variable domain, completed using reference TRBV5-1 and TRBJ1-3, is KAGVTQTPRYLIKTRGQQVTLSCSPISGHRSVSWYQQTPGQGLQFLFEYFSETQRNKGNFPGRFSGRQFSNSRSEMNVSTLELGDSALYLCASSLDGNPSSGNTIYFGEGSWLTVV.

Ten or more counts support this clonotype. This chain's CDR3 is CASSLVGDIQYF. The CDR3 DNA reads TGCGCCAGCAGCTTGGTTGGAGACATTCAGTACTTC. The chain recombines TRBV5-1 with TRBJ2-4; no reliable D call. The CDR3 totals 12 residues. Germline CDR1 reads SGHRS; CDR2 reads YFSETQ. V was cut by 0 bases and J by 8 bases, with 6 bases left in between. The full variable domain, completed using reference TRBV5-1 and TRBJ2-4, is KAGVTQTPRYLIKTRGQQVTLSCSPISGHRSVSWYQQTPGQGLQFLFEYFSETQRNKGNFPGRFSGRQFSNSRSEMNVSTLELGDSALYLCASSLVGDIQYFGAGTRLSVL.

The chain links TRBV7-9 to TRBJ2-3, with D uncertain. Germline loops: CDR1 SEHNR, CDR2 FQNEAQ (reference sequence). The CDR3 runs 14 residues. The V end lost 1 base, the J end lost 4 bases, and 9 bases lay between the germline ends. The CDR3: CASSLVVRPDTQYF. For the CDR3, the DNA is TGTGCCAGCAGCTTAGTCGTCAGACCAGATACGCAGTATTTT. The full variable domain, in which reference TRBV7-9 and TRBJ2-3 provide the parts outside the CDR3, is DTGVSQNPRHKITKRGQNVTFRCDPISEHNRLYWYRQTLGQGPEFLTYFQNEAQLEKSRLLSDRFSAERPKGSFSTLEIQRTEQGDSAMYLCASSLVVRPDTQYFGPGTRLTVL.

J is TRBJ2-1 and V is TRBV6-1, with D tentatively TRBD1 or TRBD2 (5 bases each). V lost 5 bases and J lost 4, with 12 bases in between. Per germline, CDR1 MNHNS and CDR2 SASEGT. The length of the CDR3 is 14 residues. The CDR3 sequence: CASSQGATYNEQFF. The CDR3 region has the DNA TGTGCCAGCAGTCAGGGAGCGACGTACAATGAGCAGTTCTTC.

This clonotype occurred many times. The V gene is TRBV2, the J gene TRBJ1-1, with a weak D call TRBD1 (6 bases). There are 14 residues in the CDR3. V dropped 7 bases and J dropped 9 bases, with 21 bases sitting between them. CDR1 is SNHLY and CDR2 is FYNNEI in the germline V gene. CDR3 nucleotide sequence: TGTGCCAGCATTCCAAGAGGGGGATCTGGGCAAGCTTTCTTT. Translating gives CASIPRGGSGQAFF.

This clonotype was observed at least ten times. Here the CDR3 DNA reads TGTGCCAGCAGCTTAGTCGGAGGAACGAACACCGGGGAGCTGTTTTTT. This codes for CASSLVGGTNTGELFF. This chain uses TRBV11-2 with TRBJ2-2; a possible D gene is TRBD2 (5 bases). Germline V gene sequence: CDR1 SGHAT, CDR2 FQNNGV. The CDR3 totals 16 residues. V lost 1 base, J lost 0 bases, and 9 bases lay in between.

V gene TRBV6-1 combines with J gene TRBJ2-7, with D perhaps TRBD1 (6 bases). Germline CDR1 is MNHNS and CDR2 is SASEGT. This CDR3 is built from 14 residues. The V and J ends lost 8 bases and 0 bases respectively, with 14 bases between them. The CDR3 region is CASVLADSSYEQYF. CDR3 sequence (DNA): TGTGCCAGCGTCTTGGCGGACAGCTCCTACGAGCAGTACTTC.

This clonotype was seen a few times. This chain uses TRBV20-1 with TRBJ1-1, with D possibly being TRBD1 (5 bases). Germline V gene data show CDR1 as DFQATT and CDR2 as SNEGSKA (reference sequence). There are 13 residues in the CDR3. With 3 bases removed from V and 2 bases from J, the gap between germline ends came to 10 bases. The CDR3 bases are TGCAGTGCTAGGCGGGGCAGTAACACTGAAGCTTTCTTT. This gives the protein CSARRGSNTEAFF.

The rearrangement links TRBV6-2 or TRBV6-3 to TRBJ2-2; 8 nucleotides agree with TRBD2. Germline V gene lookup returns CDR1 MNHEY and CDR2 SVGEGT. CDR3 length: 15 amino acids. With 2 bases clipped from V and 4 bases from J, the junction kept 3 bases outside the gene matches. CDR3 loop: CASSYAGGLTGELFF. The CDR3 region has the DNA TGTGCCAGCAGTTACGCGGGGGGTCTCACCGGGGAGCTGTTTTTT.

The chain links TRBV1 to TRBJ1-2. TRBV1 is deemed a pseudogene. The CDR3 covers 16 residues. CDR3 sequence: CTSSHRLLMESYGYTF. DNA of the CDR3: TGCACCAGCAGCCATAGATTGTTAATGGAGTCCTATGGCTACACCTTC.

This rearrangement joins TRBV20-1 to TRBJ2-2; 11 bases map to TRBD1. Germline V gives CDR1 DFQATT, CDR2 SNEGSKA (reference sequence). The CDR3 contains 16 residues. Trimming at V came to 3 bases and at J to 4 bases, leaving 7 bases not matched to a gene. CDR3 loop: CSARDRGRLGTGELFF. Here the CDR3 DNA reads TGCAGTGCTAGGGACAGGGGGCGTTTGGGCACCGGGGAGCTGTTTTTT.

At least ten counts were recorded for this clonotype. CDR3 nucleotide sequence: TGCAGTGCGCTGGAACAGGGTGGCTATGGCTACACCTTC. Amino acids: CSALEQGGYGYTF. J is TRBJ1-2 and V is TRBV20-1, with D perhaps matching TRBD1 (6 bases). CDR3 length: 13 amino acids. The germline V and J ends were trimmed by 6 bases and 4 bases, with 15 bases remaining between them. CDR1 DFQATT and CDR2 SNEGSKA come from the germline V gene (reference sequence).